This T cell receptor (beta chain) was recovered during a study of T cell responses to AZD1222 COVID-19 vaccine. There are 16 residues in the CDR3. The germline V gene encodes CDR1 MDHEN and CDR2 SYDVKM. With 3 bases removed from V and 1 base from J, the gap between germline ends came to 12 bases. Sequenced by immunoSEQ multiplex PCR; TCRdb stores in-frame clones only, minus some. The sample carries just under 90,000 clones, roughly 90% recorded once. This rearrangement joins TRBV28 to TRBJ2-2; D gene ambiguous. The TCR sequence derives from an adult who received the AZD1222 COVID-19 vaccine. The source material was peripheral blood, sampled 28 days after the second AZD1222 dose. In nucleotides, the CDR3 is TGTGCCAGCAGTTTCGACGGCAGGATGAACACCGGGGAGCTGTTTTTT. It translates to CASSFDGRMNTGELFF.